This entry lists 5 T cell receptor beta chains sequenced from one sample in a study of post-analysis software for immune sequencing data. General study findings and limits: With TRBV5-6, TRBV5-1 and TRBV20-1 included, about five TRBV segments were more frequent in patients than in controls.

Unique molecular identifiers had been added to the TCR beta cDNA libraries. TCRdb passed the PCR reads through MiXCR, listing each CDR3 protein once. The sample has about 540,000 distinct CDR3 sequences, approximately 31% seen once. The antigens these receptors bind are not known. The sequenced material came from blood. The source of these receptors is a girl under 18 with multiple sclerosis.

This clonotype was counted a few times. A read error may be the cause here, since a much bigger clone is one base away. The chain is built from TRBV15 and TRBJ2-1; D remains unclear. The germline CDR1 and CDR2 sequences are LNHNV and YYDKDF (reference sequence). The CDR3 contains 15 residues. V was pared by 3 bases and J by 6 bases, with 15 bases between. The CDR3 region has the DNA TGTGCCACCAGCAGTTCGAGTCGTGCAAGCAATGAGCAGTTCTTC. Protein product: CATSSSSRASNEQFF.

Only a few counts were recorded for this clonotype. Here the CDR3 DNA reads TGTGCCAGCACCCAGCCCACCGGGGAGCTGTTTTTT. Translation gives CASTQPTGELFF. The chain links TRBV19 to TRBJ2-2; no reliable D call. The CDR3 is made up of 12 amino acids. The germline V gene has CDR1 LNHDA and CDR2 SQIVND (reference sequence). V dropped 9 bases and J dropped 4 bases, with 9 bases sitting between them.

This clonotype was detected a few times. V usage is TRBV6-5 and J usage is TRBJ2-3; no clear D. V was clipped by 0 bases and J by 5 bases, with 9 bases between them. Germline V gene lookup returns CDR1 MNHEY and CDR2 SVGAGI. The CDR3 totals 14 residues. The CDR3 region has the DNA TGTGCCAGCAGTTACTCCCCGGATAGAGATACGCAGTATTTT. Protein sequence: CASSYSPDRDTQYF.

This clonotype was counted ten times or more. The chain recombines TRBV4-1 with TRBJ2-5, with 7 positions matching TRBD1. CDR3 length: 17 residues. The germline V gene encodes CDR1 MGHRA and CDR2 YSYEKL. V lost 3 bases and J lost 1; bases outside the gene matches: 11. CDR3 in amino acids: CASSHPGGKGLQETQYF. In nucleotides, the CDR3 is TGCGCCAGCAGCCACCCAGGGGGTAAGGGGCTCCAAGAGACCCAGTACTTC.

V gene TRBV5-1 combines with J gene TRBJ1-1; D is undetermined. Trimming pared 1 base from V and 8 bases from J, leaving 12 bases between. The CDR3 runs to 13 residues. The germline CDR1 and CDR2 sequences are SGHRS and YFSETQ. In nucleotides, the CDR3 is TGCGCCAGCAGCTTGAGCAGTCCAGCAGAAGCTTTCTTT. Its protein product is CASSLSSPAEAFF.